The rows below give T cell receptor beta chains drawn from one sample of a study of blood T cell repertoires in COVID-19. Sequencing was performed with immunoSEQ multiplex PCR; in TCRdb, only in-frame clones are kept and a portion is missing. The table shows more than 90,000 clones, with 85% to 95% occurring only once. The sample taken for sequencing was peripheral blood. The receptor set was obtained from a man in his fifties with active COVID-19. The CDR3 runs from the conserved cysteine through the conserved F or W. A D gene is named only where the DNA matches it firmly. For some rows the clone size is stated as once, few or many, or as a class when expanded; others skip it.

j_call,d_call,clone_size,v_call,cdr3_aa,cdr3_nt
TRBJ2-3,TRBD1,.,TRBV6-5,CASRTGQGFGTQYF,TGTGCCAGCAGGACGGGACAGGGTTTCGGTACGCAGTATTTT
TRBJ1-4,TRBD1,once,TRBV3-1/TRBV3-2,CASSDRVREKLFF,TGTGCCAGCAGCGACAGGGTCAGAGAAAAACTGTTTTTT
TRBJ1-5,TRBD1,once,TRBV2,CASSDGTVNQPQHF,TGTGCCAGCAGTGACGGGACAGTAAATCAGCCCCAGCATTTT
TRBJ1-2,TRBD1,.,TRBV28,CASSPGTDINYGYTF,TGTGCCAGCAGTCCCGGGACAGACATTAACTATGGCTACACCTTC
TRBJ1-6,TRBD1,once,TRBV5-1,CASSQGGQTNSPLHF,TGCGCCAGCAGCCAGGGGGGACAAACCAATTCACCCCTCCACTTT
TRBJ1-1,TRBD1,.,TRBV27,CASGQGGDTEAFF,TGTGCCAGTGGACAGGGAGGGGACACTGAAGCTTTCTTT
TRBJ2-7,TRBD1,.,TRBV7-3,CASSLDRDRGLDEQYF,TGTGCCAGCAGCTTAGACCGGGACAGGGGGCTTGACGAGCAGTACTTC
TRBJ1-3,.,.,TRBV7-6,CASSLGGGEDTIYF,TGTGCCAGCAGCTTAGGTGGAGGGGAGGACACCATATATTTT
TRBJ1-1,.,.,TRBV18,CASSQGFGTNTEAFF,TGTGCCAGCTCACAGGGGTTTGGAACGAACACTGAAGCTTTCTTT
TRBJ1-1,TRBD1,.,TRBV29-1,CSVQQGADTEAFF,TGCAGCGTCCAACAGGGGGCGGACACTGAAGCTTTCTTT
TRBJ2-3,TRBD2,.,TRBV5-1,CASSLILAGQTDTQYF,TGCGCCAGCAGCTTGATTCTAGCGGGTCAAACAGATACGCAGTATTTT
TRBJ1-3,.,.,TRBV9,CASSALVTGSSGNTIYF,TGTGCCAGCAGCGCGCTGGTGACAGGTTCCTCTGGAAACACCATATATTTT
TRBJ2-1,TRBD1,.,TRBV28,CASSYRDRRYNEQFF,TGTGCCAGCAGTTACCGGGACAGGCGATACAATGAGCAGTTCTTC
TRBJ2-7,TRBD1,.,TRBV7-8,CASTKGRATGPYEQYF,TGTGCCAGCACCAAGGGCCGTGCGACAGGGCCCTACGAGCAGTACTTC
TRBJ2-7,.,.,TRBV7-2,CASSLVQGVPYEQYF,TGTGCCAGCAGCTTAGTACAGGGAGTCCCCTACGAGCAGTACTTC
TRBJ2-7,.,.,TRBV19,CASREGAGTSPYEQYF,TGTGCCAGTAGGGAAGGTGCGGGGACGTCGCCCTACGAGCAGTACTTC